Below, 15 T cell receptor beta chains from the same sample are listed, as sequenced in a study of radiotherapy plus CTLA-4 blockade in lung cancer. Here immunoSEQ multiplex PCR was the method, and the copy in TCRdb shows in-frame clones only, minus some. The data hold roughly 32,000 clones, with roughly four fifths observed a single time. Here the sequenced sample was peripheral blood, taken from a patient treated with radiotherapy plus ipilimumab. The origin of the receptors is a human donor with non-small cell lung cancer that progressed on radiotherapy plus ipilimumab.

This clone was seen a single time. The J gene is TRBJ2-7, the V gene TRBV10-2; TRBD2 agrees at 7 bases. Looked up from germline, CDR1 is WSHSY and CDR2 is SAAADI. The CDR3 has 15 residues. With V trimmed by 1 base and J by 0 bases, 3 bases remained unmatched. The CDR3 loop is CASSEWRGSSYEQYF. CDR3 DNA: TGCGCCAGCAGTGAGTGGCGGGGGTCCTCCTACGAGCAGTACTTC.

This clone was seen just once. This chain links TRBV19 with TRBJ2-7; 13 bases line up with TRBD2. V trimming: 4 bases; J trimming: 4 bases; junction bases outside the gene matches: 10. Germline V gene data show CDR1 as LNHDA and CDR2 as SQIVND (reference sequence). The CDR3 contains 17 residues. The CDR3 nucleotides read TGTGCCAGTAGTAGAGGACTAGCGGGGGACCTTTTTTACGAGCAGTACTTC. Residues: CASSRGLAGDLFYEQYF.

The chain combines TRBV7-2 with TRBJ1-4, with 7 bases lining up with TRBD1. The germline V gene encodes CDR1 SGHTA and CDR2 FQGNSA. The CDR3 contains 18 residues. Germline trimming cut 4 bases from V and 4 bases from J; bases unmatched to any gene: 15. The CDR3, as DNA: TGTGCCAGCAGCTCAAGATGGGGTGGACAGGTCATTAATGAAAAACTGTTTTTT. It translates to CASSSRWGGQVINEKLFF.

The chain is built from TRBV10-3 and TRBJ2-5, with 10 bases aligning to TRBD1. This CDR3 has 16 amino acids. Germline CDR1 reads ENHRY; CDR2 reads SYGVKD. J lost 5 bases, V lost 6 bases, and 12 bases had no gene match. Here the CDR3 reads CAIRPGQGIGEETQYF. The CDR3 DNA reads TGTGCCATCAGACCGGGACAGGGGATCGGGGAGGAGACCCAGTACTTC.

The genes are TRBV28 and TRBJ2-1; D is ambiguous. This CDR3 region has 14 residues. V dropped 1 base and J dropped 5 bases, with 9 bases sitting between them. Germline V gene data show CDR1 as MDHEN and CDR2 as SYDVKM. Here the CDR3 reads CASSLFYRNNEQFF. The DNA for the CDR3 is TGTGCCAGCAGTTTATTTTACAGAAACAATGAGCAGTTCTTC.

The rearrangement joins TRBV5-4 to TRBJ1-2, with D hard to call. Looked up from germline, CDR1 is SGHNT and CDR2 is YYREEE (reference sequence). Trimming left V 6 bases short and J 0 bases short, with 9 bases between. This CDR3 has 13 amino acids. The CDR3 nucleotides read TGTGCCAGCACGGAGTTAGCTAACTATGGCTACACCTTC. It translates to CASTELANYGYTF.

The chain has TRBV2 and TRBJ1-2, with D maybe TRBD1 (6 bases). This CDR3 spans 15 amino acids. In germline, CDR1 is SNHLY, CDR2 FYNNEI. Deletions cut 3 bases from V and 2 bases from J, with 13 bases between. The CDR3 sequence is CASSDSSGGNYGYTF. Written as DNA, the CDR3 is TGTGCCAGCAGTGACTCGTCGGGGGGCAACTATGGCTACACCTTC.

The chain is built from TRBV11-2 and TRBJ2-3; TRBD2 is a possible D gene (6 bases). The germline V gene has CDR1 SGHAT and CDR2 FQNNGV. CDR3 length: 15 amino acids. V shed 3 bases and J shed 3 bases, with 13 bases lying between them. For the CDR3, the DNA is TGTGCCAGCAGCTTGGCCCGGGGGTCAACAGATACGCAGTATTTT. Its protein is CASSLARGSTDTQYF.

The V gene is TRBV5-1, the J gene TRBJ2-5; D gene ambiguous. Germline V gives CDR1 SGHRS, CDR2 YFSETQ. The V gene lost 6 bases and the J gene lost 2 bases, with 5 bases spanning the gap. The CDR3 totals 11 residues. The CDR3 nucleotides read TGCGCCAGCAACTATCAAGAGACCCAGTACTTC. This gives the protein CASNYQETQYF.

CDR3 nucleotides: TGTGCCAGCACCAAGGACAGGGTCCCCCAAGAGACCCAGTACTTC. This encodes CASTKDRVPQETQYF. The chain recombines TRBV2 with TRBJ2-5, with 8 bases lining up with TRBD1. The CDR3 has 15 residues. Trimming at V came to 7 bases and at J to 1 base, leaving 8 bases not matched to a gene. Germline CDR1 and CDR2: SNHLY and FYNNEI.

The rearrangement uses TRBV4-1 and TRBJ2-1, with D possibly TRBD2 on 7 matching bases. Between the trimmed V and J ends, which lost 0 bases and 2 bases, there was a span of 11 bases. The CDR3 is 16 residues long. Germline CDR1 MGHRA, CDR2 YSYEKL. This chain's CDR3 is CASSQDRGGPYNEQFF. DNA of the CDR3: TGCGCCAGCAGCCAAGATAGGGGGGGGCCCTACAATGAGCAGTTCTTC.

V is TRBV4-1 and J is TRBJ2-2; TRBD2 matches at 10 bases. Per germline, CDR1 MGHRA and CDR2 YSYEKL. The CDR3 has 20 residues. The ends lost 0 bases at V and 4 bases at J; junction bases unmatched: 14. CDR3: CASSQEGGPAGGFLTGELFF. CDR3 bases: TGCGCCAGCAGCCAAGAGGGGGGACCAGCGGGGGGGTTTCTCACCGGGGAGCTGTTTTTT.

V is TRBV6-5 and J is TRBJ1-2, with D maybe TRBD1 (5 bases). This CDR3 is 14 amino acids long. The germline V and J ends were trimmed by 8 bases and 7 bases, with 20 bases remaining between them. CDR1 MNHEY and CDR2 SVGAGI come from the germline V gene. The CDR3, as DNA: TGTGCCAGCGGGGCTTCCCCGGGTACTGCTGGCTACACCTTC. Residues: CASGASPGTAGYTF.

For this clone: At one end, the junction sequence differs from germline, possibly due to a read error. The chain has TRBV7-9 and TRBJ1-1; D may be TRBD1 (5 bases). The CDR3 sequence is 18 residues long. Germline assignment: CDR1 SEHNR and CDR2 FQNEAQ (reference sequence). CDR3 residues: CASGLVPWVWGGNTEAFF. The CDR3 nucleotides are TGTGCCAGCGGCTTAGTCCCTTGGGTCTGGGGGGGGAACACTGAAGCTTTCTTT.

This clone was detected a few times. The V gene is TRBV10-3, the J gene TRBJ2-1; 12 nucleotides align to TRBD2. CDR3 size: 15 residues. Germline CDR1 and CDR2: ENHRY and SYGVKD. The V segment lost 6 bases and the J segment 8 bases; nucleotides outside the gene matches: 8. CDR3 bases: TGTGCCATCAGAGATTCTAGCGGGGGGGCCGATGAGCAGTTCTTC. It encodes CAIRDSSGGADEQFF.